This entry lists 14 T cell receptor beta chains sequenced from one sample in a study of control samples from healthy donors and cancer patients. The method was immunoSEQ multiplex PCR; TCRdb's version includes in-frame clones alone and lacks a portion of them. The profile shows about 120,000 clones, roughly 93% of them singletons. Sequenced input: blood. The receptors were gathered from a man younger than 45 in good health.

The chain joins TRBV5-4 to TRBJ1-1; D may be TRBD1 (5 bases). V shed 0 bases and J shed 4 bases, with 13 bases lying between them. This CDR3 region has 15 residues. Germline CDR1 and CDR2: SGHNT and YYREEE (reference sequence). CDR3 protein: CASSLAGTGTTEAFF. The DNA for the CDR3 is TGTGCCAGCAGCTTGGCTGGGACCGGGACCACTGAAGCTTTCTTT.

The CDR3 DNA reads TGTGCCAGCAGCTTAGGGGGCAGGCCGACGTCTTTCTTT. Amino acid sequence: CASSLGGRPTSFF. This chain links TRBV7-9 with TRBJ1-1; TRBD1 is a possible D gene (5 bases). Trimming stripped 1 base from V and 12 bases from J, with 15 bases between. Germline loops: CDR1 SEHNR, CDR2 FQNEAQ (reference sequence). The CDR3 length is 13 residues.

This clone was seen a single time. The J gene is TRBJ2-3, the V gene TRBV4-1; 11 positions match TRBD2. Losses at the gene ends were 6 bases for V and 3 bases for J; bases not matched to a gene: 11. Germline loops: CDR1 MGHRA, CDR2 YSYEKL. The CDR3 has 17 amino acids. The CDR3 DNA reads as TGCGCCAGCAGTCCGCTGATGGGACTAGCGGTGACAGATACGCAGTATTTT. Translated: CASSPLMGLAVTDTQYF.

The rearrangement joins TRBV18 to TRBJ1-3; no firm D call. Germline CDR1 KGHSH, CDR2 LQKENI. The CDR3 is 15 amino acids. Trimming removed 3 bases from V and 0 bases from J, with 9 bases in between. The CDR3 DNA reads TGTGCCAGCTCACCTGGCCATAGCTCTGGAAACACCATATATTTT. This encodes CASSPGHSSGNTIYF.

This chain links TRBV9 with TRBJ2-7; 14 bases fit TRBD2. CDR1 is SGDLS and CDR2 is YYNGEE in the germline V gene. J was trimmed by 4 bases and V by 2 bases; bases with no gene match: 2. This CDR3 spans 15 amino acids. CDR3 in amino acids: CASSVGLAGEYEQYF. In DNA, the CDR3 is TGTGCCAGCAGCGTGGGACTAGCGGGGGAATACGAGCAGTACTTC.

The rearrangement uses TRBV5-4 and TRBJ2-3; D not resolved. Germline V gene data show CDR1 as SGHNT and CDR2 as YYREEE (reference sequence). The CDR3 contains 15 residues. V was cut by 0 bases and J by 0 bases, with 8 bases left in between. The CDR3 DNA reads as TGTGCCAGCAGCTTGGGTCCTACCAGCACAGATACGCAGTATTTT. As protein: CASSLGPTSTDTQYF.

The chain links TRBV7-9 to TRBJ1-3, with D perhaps TRBD1 (5 bases). CDR3 size: 13 residues. Trimming shortened V by 4 bases and J by 2 bases, and 6 bases separated the two germline ends. Looked up from germline, CDR1 is SEHNR and CDR2 is FQNEAQ (reference sequence). The CDR3 bases are TGTGCCAGCAGCTGGACAACTGGAAACACCATATATTTT. Translating it yields CASSWTTGNTIYF.

The gene calls are TRBV21-1 and TRBJ1-3. TRBV21-1 is a pseudogene. CDR3 length: 12 amino acids. The CDR3 here is CASSKKFNGGYF. Written as DNA, the CDR3 is TGTGCCAGCAGCAAAAAGTTTAACGGAGGCTATTTT.

V and J are TRBV2 and TRBJ1-1; D gene ambiguous. CDR3 size: 12 residues. The germline V and J ends were trimmed by 4 bases and 11 bases, with 14 bases remaining between them. Germline V gives CDR1 SNHLY, CDR2 FYNNEI. This chain's CDR3 is CASSASSLRAFF. The CDR3 DNA is TGTGCCAGCAGTGCCAGTAGTTTGCGGGCTTTCTTT.

The CDR3 sequence is CASRLTGTNYGYTF. The CDR3 DNA sequence: TGCGCCAGCAGACTCACCGGGACTAACTATGGCTACACCTTC. The genes are TRBV5-1 and TRBJ1-2; D is unresolved. This CDR3 region has 14 residues. Germline V gives CDR1 SGHRS, CDR2 YFSETQ. The V gene lost 5 bases and the J gene lost 0 bases, with 11 bases spanning the gap.

This CDR3 reads CASSLVLSRRANLVYEQYF. CDR3 bases: TGCGCCAGCAGCTTGGTTCTTAGTCGAAGGGCTAATCTCGTCTACGAGCAGTACTTC. This chain links TRBV5-1 with TRBJ2-7; D gene unclear. The germline V gene encodes CDR1 SGHRS and CDR2 YFSETQ. The germline V and J ends were trimmed by 0 bases and 3 bases, with 25 bases remaining between them. CDR3 length equals 19 residues.

The chain recombines TRBV28 with TRBJ2-5; possible D gene TRBD2, 5 bases. The CDR3 sequence is 11 residues long. Trimming stripped 8 bases from V and 4 bases from J, with 8 bases between. Per the germline V gene, CDR1 is MDHEN and CDR2 is SYDVKM. The CDR3 sequence: CASSEGETQYF. DNA for the CDR3: TGTGCCAGCTCAGAGGGAGAGACCCAGTACTTC. The variable domain in full, completed from reference TRBV28 and TRBJ2-5, reads DVKVTQSSRYLVKRTGEKVFLECVQDMDHENMFWYRQDPGLGLRLIYFSYDVKMKEKGDIPEGYSVSREKKERFSLILESASTNQTSMYLCASSEGETQYFGPGTRLLVL.

The chain is built from TRBV4-1 and TRBJ1-2; no definite D call. Germline V gene sequence: CDR1 MGHRA, CDR2 YSYEKL. The CDR3 sequence is 16 residues long. The V gene lost 2 bases and the J gene lost 1 base, with 14 bases spanning the gap. The CDR3 region has the DNA TGCGCCAGCAGCCAATTGAACGCCCGAAATAACTATGGCTACACCTTC. Translating gives CASSQLNARNNYGYTF.

In regard to this clone: This same CDR3 is encoded by further DNA sequences in the sample. The rearrangement links TRBV6-5 to TRBJ1-6; 7 nucleotides align to TRBD1. Looked up from germline, CDR1 is MNHEY and CDR2 is SVGAGI. V was clipped by 6 bases and J by 10 bases; unmatched bases: 6. The CDR3 length is 13 residues. The CDR3 DNA sequence: TGTGCCAGCAGACAGGGGTTAGGATCACCCCTCCACTTT. As protein: CASRQGLGSPLHF.